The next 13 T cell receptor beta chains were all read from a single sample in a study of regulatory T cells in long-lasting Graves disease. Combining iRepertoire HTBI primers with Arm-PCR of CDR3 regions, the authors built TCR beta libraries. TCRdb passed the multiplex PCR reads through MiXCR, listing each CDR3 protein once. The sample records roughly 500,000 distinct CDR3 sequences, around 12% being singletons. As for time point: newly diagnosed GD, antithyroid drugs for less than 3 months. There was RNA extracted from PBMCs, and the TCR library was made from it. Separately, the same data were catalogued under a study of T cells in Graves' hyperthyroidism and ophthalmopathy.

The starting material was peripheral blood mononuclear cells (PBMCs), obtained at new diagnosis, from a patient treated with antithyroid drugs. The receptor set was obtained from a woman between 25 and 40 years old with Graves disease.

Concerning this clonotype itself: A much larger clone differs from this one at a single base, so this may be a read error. The CDR3 here is CASSRVLPSYEQYF. The CDR3 DNA is TGTGCCAGCAGCCGAGTTCTACCCTCCTACGAGCAGTACTTC. This chain uses TRBV4-2 with TRBJ2-7, with D unresolved. The CDR3 loop spans 14 amino acids. The V and J ends lost 4 bases and 0 bases respectively, with 10 bases between them. CDR1 is LGHNA and CDR2 is YNFKEQ in the germline V gene.

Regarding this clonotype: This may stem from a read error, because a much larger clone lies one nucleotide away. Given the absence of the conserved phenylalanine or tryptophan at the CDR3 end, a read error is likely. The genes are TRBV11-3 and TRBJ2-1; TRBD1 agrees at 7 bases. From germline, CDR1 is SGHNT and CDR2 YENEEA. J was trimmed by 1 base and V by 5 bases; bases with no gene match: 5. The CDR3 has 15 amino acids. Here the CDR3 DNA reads TGTGCCAGCAGCCGCCCGGGACAGTCCTACAATGAGCAGTTCCTC. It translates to CASSRPGQSYNEQFL.

CDR3 residues: CASSLANRVNEAFF. The DNA for the CDR3 is TGCGCCAGCAGCTTGGCCAATCGGGTCAATGAAGCTTTCTTT. The chain joins TRBV5-1 to TRBJ1-1; D unresolved. V was cut by 0 bases and J by 7 bases, with 13 bases left in between. Germline CDR1 is SGHRS and CDR2 is YFSETQ. The CDR3 is made up of 14 amino acids.

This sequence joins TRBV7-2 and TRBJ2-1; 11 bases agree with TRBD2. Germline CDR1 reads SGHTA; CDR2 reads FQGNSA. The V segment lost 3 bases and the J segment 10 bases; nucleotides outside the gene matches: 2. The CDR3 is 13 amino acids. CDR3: CASSFRTSGEQFF. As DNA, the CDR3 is TGTGCCAGCAGCTTCCGGACTAGCGGGGAGCAGTTCTTC.

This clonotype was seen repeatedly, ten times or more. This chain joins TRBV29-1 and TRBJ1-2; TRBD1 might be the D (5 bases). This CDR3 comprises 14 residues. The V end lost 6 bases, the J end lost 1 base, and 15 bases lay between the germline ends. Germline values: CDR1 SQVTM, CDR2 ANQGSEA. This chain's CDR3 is CSVRGTHINYGYTF. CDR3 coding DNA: TGCAGCGTGAGAGGGACCCATATTAACTATGGCTACACCTTC. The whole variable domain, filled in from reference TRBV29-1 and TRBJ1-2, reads SAVISQKPSRDICQRGTSLTIQCQVDSQVTMMFWYRQQPGQSLTLIATANQGSEATYESGFVIDKFPISRPNLTFSTLTVSNMSPEDSSIYLCSVRGTHINYGYTFGSGTRLTVV.

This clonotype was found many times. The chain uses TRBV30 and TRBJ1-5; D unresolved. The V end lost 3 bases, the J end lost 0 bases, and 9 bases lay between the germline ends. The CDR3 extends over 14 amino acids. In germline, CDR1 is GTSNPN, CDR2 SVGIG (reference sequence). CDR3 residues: CAWSQDYSNQPQHF. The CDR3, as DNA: TGTGCCTGGAGCCAGGATTATAGCAATCAGCCCCAGCATTTT.

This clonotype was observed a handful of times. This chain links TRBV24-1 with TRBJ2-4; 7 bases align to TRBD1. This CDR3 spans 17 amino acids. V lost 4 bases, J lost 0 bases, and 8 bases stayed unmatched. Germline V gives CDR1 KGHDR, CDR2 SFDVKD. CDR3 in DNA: TGTGCCACCAGTGACCACTACAGGGGATCAGCCAAAAACATTCAGTACTTC. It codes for CATSDHYRGSAKNIQYF.

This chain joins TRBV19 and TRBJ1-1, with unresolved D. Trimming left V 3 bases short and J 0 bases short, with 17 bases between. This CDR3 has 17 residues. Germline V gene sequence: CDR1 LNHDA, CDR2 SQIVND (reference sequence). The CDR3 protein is CASSIVGRTGLNTEAFF. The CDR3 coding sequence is TGTGCCAGTAGTATCGTCGGCAGGACCGGCTTGAACACTGAAGCTTTCTTT. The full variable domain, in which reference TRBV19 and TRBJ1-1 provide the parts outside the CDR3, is DGGITQSPKYLFRKEGQNVTLSCEQNLNHDAMYWYRQDPGQGLRLIYYSQIVNDFQKGDIAEGYSVSREKKESFPLTVTSAQKNPTAFYLCASSIVGRTGLNTEAFFGQGTRLTVV.

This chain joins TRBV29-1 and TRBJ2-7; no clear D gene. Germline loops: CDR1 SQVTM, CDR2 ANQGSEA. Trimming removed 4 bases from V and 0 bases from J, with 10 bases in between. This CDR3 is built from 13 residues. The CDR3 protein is CSVVLRNSYEQYF. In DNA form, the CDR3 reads TGCAGCGTTGTTCTACGGAACTCCTACGAGCAGTACTTC.

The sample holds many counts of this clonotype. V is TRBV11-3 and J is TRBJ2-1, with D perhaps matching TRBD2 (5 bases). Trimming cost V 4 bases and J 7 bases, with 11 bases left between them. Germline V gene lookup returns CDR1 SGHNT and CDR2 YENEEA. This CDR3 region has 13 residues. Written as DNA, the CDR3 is TGTGCCAGCAGCTCCCTTCGGAGGAATGAGCAGTTCTTC. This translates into CASSSLRRNEQFF.

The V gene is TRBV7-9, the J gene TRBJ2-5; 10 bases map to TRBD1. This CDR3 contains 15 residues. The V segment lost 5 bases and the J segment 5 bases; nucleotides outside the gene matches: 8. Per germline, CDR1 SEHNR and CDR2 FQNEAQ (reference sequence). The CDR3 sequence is CASSQGQGPGETQYF. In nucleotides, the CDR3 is TGTGCCAGCAGCCAGGGACAGGGGCCCGGGGAGACCCAGTACTTC. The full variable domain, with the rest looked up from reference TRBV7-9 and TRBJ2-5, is DTGVSQNPRHKITKRGQNVTFRCDPISEHNRLYWYRQTLGQGPEFLTYFQNEAQLEKSRLLSDRFSAERPKGSFSTLEIQRTEQGDSAMYLCASSQGQGPGETQYFGPGTRLLVL.

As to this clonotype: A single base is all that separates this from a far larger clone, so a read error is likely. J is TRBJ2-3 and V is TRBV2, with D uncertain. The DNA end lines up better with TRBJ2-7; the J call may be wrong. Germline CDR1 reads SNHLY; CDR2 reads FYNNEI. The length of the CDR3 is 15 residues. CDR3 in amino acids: CASSALSGYAYEQYF. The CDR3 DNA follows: TGTGCCAGCAGCGCCTTGTCGGGTTATGCCTACGAGCAGTACTTC.

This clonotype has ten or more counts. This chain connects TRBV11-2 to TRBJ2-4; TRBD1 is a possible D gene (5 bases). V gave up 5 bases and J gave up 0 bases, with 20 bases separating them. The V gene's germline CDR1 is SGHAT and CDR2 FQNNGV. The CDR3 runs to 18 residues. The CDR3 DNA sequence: TGTGCCAGCAGCGTATTAAGAAAGACAGACCTAGCCAAAAACATTCAGTACTTC. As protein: CASSVLRKTDLAKNIQYF.